This T cell receptor beta chain was captured in a study of T cell responses to AZD1222 COVID-19 vaccine. With regard to this clone: Its antigen remains unknown.

The method was immunoSEQ multiplex PCR; TCRdb's version includes in-frame clones alone and lacks a portion of them. The sample carries roughly 270,000 clones, 94% recorded once. Study-level findings and limits: Donors skewed white British and female; clonal diversity was possibly underestimated. The number of AZD1222 recipients seropositive at baseline was only 6 or 7.

Combined were second doses at about 4 or about 12 weeks. This CDR3 has 14 amino acids. Germline assignment: CDR1 MNHEY and CDR2 SMNVEV (reference sequence). Between the trimmed V and J ends, which lost 4 bases and 4 bases, there was a span of 13 bases. This TCR came from an adult who received the AZD1222 COVID-19 vaccine. This rearrangement joins TRBV27 to TRBJ1-1, with D possibly being TRBD1 (6 bases). This material consisted of peripheral blood, taken 28 days after the second AZD1222 dose. CDR3 protein: CASSSQGLGTEAFF. DNA for the CDR3: TGTGCCAGCAGTTCGCAGGGGTTGGGCACTGAAGCTTTCTTT.